This paragraph covers one TCR beta chain sequence. Its antigen is as yet unknown. The data derive from a study of OX40 agonist ivuxolimab in advanced cancers. Study summary: An agonistic anti-OX40 (CD134) antibody, ivuxolimab, was used to treat the patients. In this trial design, patients received ivuxolimab intravenously at 0.01 to 10 mg/kg every 2 weeks.

The CDR3 is 14 amino acids. Trimming shortened V by 3 bases and J by 4 bases, and 10 bases separated the two germline ends. Per the germline V gene, CDR1 is LNHDA and CDR2 is SQIVND (reference sequence). Autoimmune disease history or systemic immunosuppression meant exclusion. The data were produced by immunoSEQ multiplex PCR, yet TCRdb's version contains in-frame clones alone and is incomplete. The sample lists more than 65,000 clones, approximately 84% occurring once. The study, taken as a whole, reports: Among expanded peripheral T cells, antigen specificity went undetermined.

The sequence was obtained from an adult with an advanced solid tumor such as melanoma, head and neck, liver or kidney cancer. V is TRBV19 and J is TRBJ1-5; D remains ambiguous. Sequenced material: CD4+ or CD8+ T cells sorted from blood, taken in a trial of the OX40 agonist ivuxolimab. In DNA form, the CDR3 reads TGTGCCAGTAGTATTATACCGGAAAATCAGCCCCAGCATTTT. Its translation is CASSIIPENQPQHF.